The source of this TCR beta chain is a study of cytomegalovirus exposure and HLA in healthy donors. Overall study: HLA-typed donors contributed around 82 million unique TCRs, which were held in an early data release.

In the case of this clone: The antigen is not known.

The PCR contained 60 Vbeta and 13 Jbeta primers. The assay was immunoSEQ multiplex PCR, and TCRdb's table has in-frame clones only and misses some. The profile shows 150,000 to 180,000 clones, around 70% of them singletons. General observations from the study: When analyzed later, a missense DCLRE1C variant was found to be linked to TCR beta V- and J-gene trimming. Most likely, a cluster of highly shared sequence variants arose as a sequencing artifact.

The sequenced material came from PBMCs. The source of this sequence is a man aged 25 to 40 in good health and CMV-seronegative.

CDR3 sequence (DNA): TGTGCCAGCAGCCTGTTGAGCGATCGGAATGAGCAGTTCTTC. This encodes CASSLLSDRNEQFF. The chain uses TRBV7-6 and TRBJ2-1; D gene uncertain. Germline lookup yields CDR1 SGHVS and CDR2 FNYEAQ. V dropped 5 bases and J dropped 7 bases, with 15 bases sitting between them. The CDR3 covers 14 residues.